The TCR beta chain described here comes from a study of cytomegalovirus exposure and HLA in healthy donors. Study-wide results and limits: Analysis performed later found over 15,000 TCR beta sequences associated with HLA alleles at 0.05 false discovery rate. Later analysis placed DRB1 highest and HLA-C lowest in TCR association rates, which differed by HLA locus.

A remark on this clone: As yet, its antigen is unknown.

Germline V gene lookup returns CDR1 MNHEY and CDR2 SMNVEV (reference sequence). Losses at the gene ends were 5 bases for V and 8 bases for J; bases not matched to a gene: 8. There are 13 residues in the CDR3. The PCR had 60 Vbeta and 13 Jbeta primers. This table comes from immunoSEQ multiplex PCR, and its TCRdb copy is limited to in-frame clones, with some not included. The top ten clones hold more than 9.5% of a sample with 30,000 to 45,000 clones, just over 85% of them seen once. The receptor's source is a woman aged 40 to 49 in good health and CMV-seropositive. The sequenced sample consisted of PBMCs. The rearrangement links TRBV27 to TRBJ1-2, with 7 bases fitting TRBD1. CDR3 in amino acids: CASSPGQERGYTF. The CDR3 region has the DNA TGTGCCAGCAGTCCTGGACAGGAAAGGGGCTACACCTTC.